The clone carrying this TCR beta chain was seen a few times. The data were taken from a study of identical twins. TCRdb processed the 5' RACE reads anew with MiXCR; each CDR3 protein has one entry. The sample consists of about 520,000 distinct CDR3 sequences, about 20% of them appearing once. The germline V gene has CDR1 SQVTM and CDR2 ANQGSEA. The CDR3 runs to 14 residues. Trimming at V came to 6 bases and at J to 7 bases, leaving 11 bases not matched to a gene. This same sample was also part of a study on T cells expressing NK-cell markers.

Sequencing input: CD4+ T cells sorted from blood. This rearrangement joins TRBV29-1 to TRBJ2-1, with 8 bases lining up with TRBD1. The clonotype comes from a woman aged 18-29 years in good health. CDR3 bases: TGCAGCGTGGGGCAGGGGGCAACTAGGAATGAGCAGTTCTTC. It encodes CSVGQGATRNEQFF.